The rows below give T cell receptor beta chains drawn from one sample of a study of CD8 T cells in Susac syndrome. TCRdb ran MiXCR on the immunoSEQ multiplex PCR reads and lists one entry per CDR3 protein. The sample contains 140,000 or so distinct CDR3 sequences, approximately 95% of which appear only once. Sequencing was done on a sample of CD4+ T cells from PBMCs. The receptor set was obtained from a human donor with multiple sclerosis. CDR3s include the opening cysteine and the closing phenylalanine or tryptophan. Each record gives: J gene, D gene, V gene, clone size, CDR3 DNA, CDR3 protein. The D gene is left open where the match is weak. Some rows have no size entry. The others give once, few or many, or a class for an expanded clone.

>TRBJ1-1|-|TRBV5-1|-
TGCGCCAGCACCGGGACGGACAGCACATTGAGCGCTGAAGCTTTCTTT
CASTGTDSTLSAEAFF
>TRBJ1-1|TRBD1|TRBV29-1|-
TGCAGCGTTGAAAAGGGGGCGGGCACTGAAGCTTTCTTT
CSVEKGAGTEAFF
>TRBJ1-1|-|TRBV7-8|-
TGTGCCAGCAGCCAGAACAGGGAAAGGTTGCACACTGAAGCTTTCTTT
CASSQNRERLHTEAFF
>TRBJ2-7|-|TRBV19|-
TGTGCCAGTAGTCCACTCTACAGGGAAGGGACCTACGAGCAGTACTTC
CASSPLYREGTYEQYF
>TRBJ1-6|-|TRBV7-9|-
TGTGCCAGCACCCAGGGAAGGGTCAGATCACCCCTCCACTTT
CASTQGRVRSPLHF
>TRBJ2-4|TRBD1|TRBV20-1|-
TGCAGTGCTAGAGGACAGGGGGAGGACATTCAGTACTTC
CSARGQGEDIQYF
>TRBJ1-2|-|TRBV2|-
TGTGCCAGCAGTGAAGCGCTAAATCAGGGATCGGGCTACACCTTC
CASSEALNQGSGYTF
>TRBJ1-2|-|TRBV3-1|-
TGTGCCAGCAGGCGGAGGGAACGGCCTGGCTACACCTTC
CASRRRERPGYTF
>TRBJ2-1|-|TRBV12-3/TRBV12-4|-
TGTGCCAGCAACAGGGGGACTAACAATGAGCAGTTCTTC
CASNRGTNNEQFF
>TRBJ2-3|-|TRBV3-1|-
TGTGCCAGCAGCCAAGACTCATGGAGAGCTACGCAGTATTTT
CASSQDSWRATQYF
>TRBJ2-4|-|TRBV27|-
TGTGCCAGCAGGACTCTAGCGCCCCTAGCCAAAAACATTCAGTACTTC
CASRTLAPLAKNIQYF
>TRBJ2-7|-|TRBV29-1|once
TGCAGCGTTGGGGCGTCGCCTACCTACGAGCAGTACTTC
CSVGASPTYEQYF
>TRBJ2-7|-|TRBV29-1|few
TGCAGCGTCACACAGGGAAGCCGGGAGCAGTACTTC
CSVTQGSREQYF
>TRBJ2-3|-|TRBV5-1|-
TGCGCCAGCAGCTTGCGTGGGATAGCCGGGAGAGATACGCAGTATTTT
CASSLRGIAGRDTQYF
>TRBJ1-1|TRBD1|TRBV7-6|-
TGTGCCAGCAGCTTTGTTGCCGGGACAGTGAACACTGAAGCTTTCTTT
CASSFVAGTVNTEAFF
>TRBJ2-3|TRBD2|TRBV7-9|-
TGTGCCAGCAGGGCTAGCGGGATAAGAACAGATACGCAGTATTTT
CASRASGIRTDTQYF
>TRBJ2-3|-|TRBV9|-
TGTGCCAGCAGCGTAGGGGCAGGGGGGATTTCAGATACGCAGTATTTT
CASSVGAGGISDTQYF
>TRBJ1-6|TRBD1|TRBV6-5|-
TGTGCCAGCAGGACCGGGACAGGGGTTTCACCCCTCCACTTT
CASRTGTGVSPLHF
>TRBJ2-2|-|TRBV29-1|-
TGCAGCGTTCAATACACCCAAACCGGGGAGCTGTTTTTT
CSVQYTQTGELFF
>TRBJ2-1|-|TRBV27|-
TGTGCCAGCAGTTTCGGACCCTACAATGAGCAGTTCTTC
CASSFGPYNEQFF
>TRBJ2-3|TRBD2|TRBV27|-
TGTGCCAGCAGCCGAATAGCGGGAGGATTTGGAGATACGCAGTATTTT
CASSRIAGGFGDTQYF
>TRBJ2-3|TRBD2|TRBV20-1|-
TGCAGTGCTAGAGATCCGACTAGCGGTATCACAGATACGCAGTATTTT
CSARDPTSGITDTQYF
>TRBJ1-1|TRBD1|TRBV20-1|-
TGCAGTGCTAGAGACCCTAGGGGGCAAGGGAACACTGAAGCTTTCTTT
CSARDPRGQGNTEAFF
>TRBJ2-1|TRBD2|TRBV28|-
TGTGCCAGCAGTCGGACTAGCGGGAAATACAATGAGCAGTTCTTC
CASSRTSGKYNEQFF
>TRBJ1-1|-|TRBV27|-
TGTGCCAGCAGATCTAAACCTGACAGTCCTGAAGCTTTCTTT
CASRSKPDSPEAFF
>TRBJ2-1|TRBD2|TRBV5-1|-
TGCGCCAGCAGGTGGACTAGCGGGAGCGGGTATGAGCAGTTCTTC
CASRWTSGSGYEQFF
>TRBJ2-7|TRBD1|TRBV28|once
TGTGCCAGCACCGGGACAGGGGCCTACGAGCAGTACTTC
CASTGTGAYEQYF
>TRBJ1-2|-|TRBV12-3/TRBV12-4|-
TGTGCCAGCAGTGTACAGAACTATGGCTACACCTTC
CASSVQNYGYTF
>TRBJ2-3|-|TRBV23-1|-
TGCGCCAGCAGTCCAACGGCTAGTACGGGGAAGGGCAGCCCAGGTAGGACAGATACGCAGTATTTT
CASSPTASTGKGSPGRTDTQYF
>TRBJ1-5|-|TRBV30|-
TGTGCCTGGACCCCGGGCGGGACGAGCAATCAGCCCCAGCATTTT
CAWTPGGTSNQPQHF
>TRBJ2-1|-|TRBV20-1|once
TGCAGTGCTAGATGGGTAACAGTGGGACGAGAGCAGTTCTTC
CSARWVTVGREQFF
>TRBJ1-1|TRBD1|TRBV9|-
TGTGCCAGCAGCGCGAGACAGGGAGGTATGGGCACTGAAGCTTTCTTT
CASSARQGGMGTEAFF
>TRBJ1-2|-|TRBV29-1|-
TGCAGCACACACGGGGGAGCGGGCTATGGCTACACCTTC
CSTHGGAGYGYTF
>TRBJ2-7|-|TRBV28|-
TGTGCCAGCAGTTTAACGGCAGGGAGAAAGGAGCAGTACTTC
CASSLTAGRKEQYF
>TRBJ2-3|-|TRBV6-6|-
TGTGCCAGCAGTTACGGAACCAGGGACCCGCAGTATTTT
CASSYGTRDPQYF
>TRBJ1-1|-|TRBV5-1|-
TGCGCCAGCAGCTTGGGGGGACGGATGCGGGTGAACACTGAAGCTTTCTTT
CASSLGGRMRVNTEAFF
>TRBJ1-5|-|TRBV19|-
TGTGCCAGTAGTATTGTCTTAGGGATCGGTCAGCCCCAGCATTTT
CASSIVLGIGQPQHF
>TRBJ2-5|TRBD1|TRBV3-1|-
TGTGCCAGCAGCCAGGTACAGGGGGCTGGAGAGACCCAGTACTTC
CASSQVQGAGETQYF